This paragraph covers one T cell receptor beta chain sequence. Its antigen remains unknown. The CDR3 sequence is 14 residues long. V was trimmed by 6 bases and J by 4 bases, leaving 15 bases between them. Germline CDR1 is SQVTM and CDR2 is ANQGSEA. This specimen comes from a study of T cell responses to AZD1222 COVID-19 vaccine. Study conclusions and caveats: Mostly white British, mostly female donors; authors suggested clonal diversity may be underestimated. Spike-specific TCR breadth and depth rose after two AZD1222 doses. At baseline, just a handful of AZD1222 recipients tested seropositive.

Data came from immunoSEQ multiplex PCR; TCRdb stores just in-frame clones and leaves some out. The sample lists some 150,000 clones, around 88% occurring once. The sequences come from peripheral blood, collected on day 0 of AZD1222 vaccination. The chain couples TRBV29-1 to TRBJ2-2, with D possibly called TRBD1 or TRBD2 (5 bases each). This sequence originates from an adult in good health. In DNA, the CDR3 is TGCAGCGTCGGCTCCGGGACCTTCACCGGGGAGCTGTTTTTT. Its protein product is CSVGSGTFTGELFF.